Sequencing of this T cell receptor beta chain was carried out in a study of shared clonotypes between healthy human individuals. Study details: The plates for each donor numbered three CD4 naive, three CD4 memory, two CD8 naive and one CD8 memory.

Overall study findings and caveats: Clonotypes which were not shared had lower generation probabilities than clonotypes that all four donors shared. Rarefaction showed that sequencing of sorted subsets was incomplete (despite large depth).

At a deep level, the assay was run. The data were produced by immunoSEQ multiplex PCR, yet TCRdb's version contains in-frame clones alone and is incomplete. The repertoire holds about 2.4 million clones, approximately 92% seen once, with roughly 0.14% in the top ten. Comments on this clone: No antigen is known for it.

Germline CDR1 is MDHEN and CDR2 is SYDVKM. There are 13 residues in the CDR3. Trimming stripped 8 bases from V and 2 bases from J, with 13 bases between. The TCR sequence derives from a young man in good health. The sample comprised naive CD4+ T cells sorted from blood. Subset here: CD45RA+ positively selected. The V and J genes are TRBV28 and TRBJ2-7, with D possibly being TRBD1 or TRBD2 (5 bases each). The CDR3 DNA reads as TGTGCCAGCGGGGACGGAGCGACCTACGAGCAGTACTTC. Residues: CASGDGATYEQYF. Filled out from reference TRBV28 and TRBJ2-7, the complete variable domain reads DVKVTQSSRYLVKRTGEKVFLECVQDMDHENMFWYRQDPGLGLRLIYFSYDVKMKEKGDIPEGYSVSREKKERFSLILESASTNQTSMYLCASGDGATYEQYFGPGTRLTVT.